The 28 T cell receptor beta chains listed next were all sequenced from one sample in a study of T-cell reconstitution after alpha-beta-depleted transplantation in children. Preparation of the TCRbeta library involved a method that used unique molecular identifiers. TCRdb processed the PCR reads anew with MiXCR; each CDR3 protein has one entry. The sample lists 250,000 to 400,000 distinct CDR3 sequences; approximately 23% were seen once. The source material was PBMCs, mostly from graft donor cells, sampled 180 days after TCRalphabeta/CD19-depleted stem cell transplant. The receptors derive from a male patient between 5 and 17 years old who had a stem cell transplant for acute lymphoblastic leukemia, so the T cells may come from the graft donor.

V and J are TRBV23-1 and TRBJ2-7; 9 nucleotides align to TRBD1. TRBV23-1 is an ORF, and what it does is uncertain. The V and J ends lost 6 bases and 3 bases, in that order; junction bases with no gene match: 6. The CDR3 extends over 14 amino acids. CDR3 bases: TGCGCCAGCAGCGGACAGGGGCACTACTACGAGCAGTACTTC. Translated: CASSGQGHYYEQYF.

The chain carries TRBV11-2 and TRBJ2-7, with D possibly TRBD2 on 6 matching bases. CDR1 is SGHAT, CDR2 FQNNGV, per germline. Trimming stripped 0 bases from V and 2 bases from J, with 11 bases between. The CDR3 contains 15 residues. The CDR3 DNA reads as TGTGCCAGCAGCTTAGATAACGCGGGGACCTACGAGCAGTACTTC. Amino acid sequence: CASSLDNAGTYEQYF.

This chain links TRBV2 with TRBJ1-5; maybe TRBD1 (5 bases). Trimming pared 4 bases from V and 5 bases from J, leaving 9 bases between. CDR1 and CDR2 (germline): SNHLY, FYNNEI. This CDR3 is 13 amino acids long. For the CDR3, the DNA is TGTGCCAGCAGTGTTGACAGAGATCAGCCCCAGCATTTT. As protein: CASSVDRDQPQHF.

This clonotype was observed a single time. A much larger clone lies one base from this, so it may be a read error. The V gene is TRBV5-1, the J gene TRBJ2-3; D may match TRBD1 or TRBD2 (5 bases each). The length of the CDR3 is 15 residues. The germline CDR1 and CDR2 sequences are SGHRS and YFSETQ. The CDR3 region has the DNA TGCGTCAGCAGCGCCCGGGACCTTAGCACAGATACGCAGTATTTT. This codes for CVSSARDLSTDTQYF.

In its sample, this clonotype was seen a few times. This chain links TRBV5-1 with TRBJ2-6; 8 bases align to TRBD2. This CDR3 has 17 residues. The V and J ends lost 6 bases and 2 bases, in that order; junction bases with no gene match: 10. Germline V CDR1 and CDR2: SGHRS, YFSETQ. CDR3: CASTEAGGLPGANVLTF. The DNA for the CDR3 is TGCGCCAGCACAGAGGCGGGAGGCCTTCCTGGGGCCAACGTCCTGACTTTC.

The chain carries TRBV27 and TRBJ2-2; 7 nucleotides agree with TRBD1. Trimming at V came to 8 bases and at J to 0 bases, leaving 0 bases not matched to a gene. Germline V gene sequence: CDR1 MNHEY, CDR2 SMNVEV (reference sequence). This CDR3 region has 13 residues. The CDR3 nucleotides read TGTGCCAGCCAGGGGGCGAACACCGGGGAGCTGTTTTTT. This translates into CASQGANTGELFF.

This clonotype has just a few counts. The rearrangement uses TRBV7-6 and TRBJ2-1; a possible D gene is TRBD1 (5 bases). This CDR3 has 16 residues. Germline assignment: CDR1 SGHVS and CDR2 FNYEAQ. V was shortened by 6 bases and J by 0 bases, with 15 bases between the two germline ends. The chain's CDR3 is CASRDKDSHSYNEQFF. CDR3 coding DNA: TGTGCCAGCAGAGACAAAGACAGCCACTCCTACAATGAGCAGTTCTTC.

This clonotype was seen a few times. The chain joins TRBV2 to TRBJ2-2; the D gene is possibly TRBD2 (5 bases). The V end was cut by 3 bases, the J end by 5 bases, with 13 bases between. CDR1 and CDR2 from the germline V gene are SNHLY and FYNNEI. This CDR3 has 15 residues. DNA of the CDR3: TGTGCCAGCAGTGACCGGCTCCGAGGGACCGGGGAGCTGTTTTTT. Protein: CASSDRLRGTGELFF.

V and J are TRBV7-9 and TRBJ2-7; 7 nucleotides match TRBD1. The germline gives CDR1 SEHNR, CDR2 FQNEAQ (reference sequence). V trimming: 10 bases; J trimming: 6 bases; junction bases outside the gene matches: 18. This CDR3 is built from 15 residues. The CDR3: CATRRPDRKFAEQYF. The CDR3 bases are TGTGCCACCCGAAGGCCGGACAGGAAGTTCGCCGAGCAGTACTTC.

The genes are TRBV11-2 and TRBJ2-7, with D perhaps TRBD2 (5 bases). This CDR3 is built from 14 residues. Germline CDR1 and CDR2: SGHAT and FQNNGV. Trimming cost V 5 bases and J 2 bases, with 13 bases left between them. The CDR3 sequence: CASSPISVTYEQYF. CDR3 DNA sequence: TGTGCCAGCAGCCCGATTAGCGTTACCTACGAGCAGTACTTC.

The chain has TRBV7-7 and TRBJ2-1; 7 bases align to TRBD1. The CDR3 is 16 residues long. Germline V gives CDR1 SSHAT, CDR2 FNYEAQ (reference sequence). V shed 5 bases and J 8 bases; nucleotides not matched to a gene: 15. The CDR3 DNA follows: TGTGCCAGCAGCCCAGGGGGATCTCGTGATAGGCATGAGCAGTTCTTC. This encodes CASSPGGSRDRHEQFF.

This chain links TRBV7-3 with TRBJ2-1, with 8 bases aligning to TRBD2. This CDR3 contains 14 residues. CDR1 SGHTA and CDR2 FQGTGA come from the germline V gene. J was trimmed by 9 bases and V by 0 bases; bases with no gene match: 4. As DNA, the CDR3 is TGTGCCAGCAGCTTAACGGGACTAGGAGCTGAGCAGTTCTTC. It specifies CASSLTGLGAEQFF.

J is TRBJ2-1 and V is TRBV5-1, with 9 positions matching TRBD2. Trimming took 0 bases from V and 5 from J; bases not matched to a gene: 3. Germline lookup yields CDR1 SGHRS and CDR2 YFSETQ. The CDR3 has 15 amino acids. The CDR3: CASSLVGLAHNEQFF. CDR3 DNA sequence: TGCGCCAGCAGCTTGGTGGGACTAGCCCACAATGAGCAGTTCTTC.

This clonotype was counted a few times. The CDR3 protein is CASSLVHYPLGEQFF. The CDR3 DNA reads TGTGCCAGCAGCTTAGTGCATTATCCCCTCGGGGAGCAGTTCTTC. The chain uses TRBV7-9 and TRBJ2-1; unclear D gene. Trimming took 1 base from V and 10 from J, leaving 17 bases between them. This CDR3 contains 15 residues. The V gene's germline CDR1 is SEHNR and CDR2 FQNEAQ (reference sequence).

The gene calls are TRBV29-1 and TRBJ2-3; TRBD2 agrees at 8 bases. The length of the CDR3 is 15 residues. Germline assignment: CDR1 SQVTM and CDR2 ANQGSEA. The junction had 9 bases not matched to a gene; V was cut back by 5 bases and J by 2 bases. The CDR3 protein is CSVSGGREITDTQYF. CDR3 DNA sequence: TGCAGCGTTTCGGGGGGGAGAGAGATCACAGATACGCAGTATTTT.

The rearrangement links TRBV29-1 to TRBJ2-7, with 10 bases matching TRBD1. The CDR3 is 12 amino acids. Germline values: CDR1 SQVTM, CDR2 ANQGSEA. With 5 bases clipped from V and 6 bases from J, the junction kept 4 bases outside the gene matches. CDR3 DNA sequence: TGCAGCGTTCCGGGACAGGGGCCCGAGCAGTACTTC. It codes for CSVPGQGPEQYF.

This clonotype has only a few counts. The chain uses TRBV15 and TRBJ2-7; D is unresolved. Per germline, CDR1 LNHNV and CDR2 YYDKDF (reference sequence). Trimming removed 2 bases from V and 3 bases from J, with 5 bases in between. The CDR3 runs to 12 residues. CDR3 sequence (DNA): TGTGCCACCAGCAGACCTAGCTACGAGCAGTACTTC. It yields the protein CATSRPSYEQYF. Using reference TRBV15 and TRBJ2-7 for the parts outside the CDR3, the full variable domain is DAMVIQNPRYQVTQFGKPVTLSCSQTLNHNVMYWYQQKSSQAPKLLFHYYDKDFNNEADTPDNFQSRRPNTSFCFLDIRSPGLGDTAMYLCATSRPSYEQYFGPGTRLTVT.

This clonotype was counted only a few times. The genes are TRBV7-2 and TRBJ2-5; a weak D match, TRBD2 (6 bases). Per the germline V gene, CDR1 is SGHTA and CDR2 is FQGNSA. Between the trimmed V and J ends, which lost 6 bases and 2 bases, there was a span of 10 bases. This CDR3 spans 13 amino acids. For the CDR3, the DNA is TGTGCCAGCAGGCGGACTATTCAAGAGACCCAGTACTTC. Translated, it gives CASRRTIQETQYF.

A few counts support this clonotype. V gene TRBV27 combines with J gene TRBJ2-7; 8 bases align to TRBD1. CDR1 is MNHEY, CDR2 SMNVEV, per germline (reference sequence). CDR3 length: 17 residues. The V gene end was trimmed by 6 bases and the J gene end by 2 bases; junction bases not matched to a gene: 15. The CDR3 DNA reads as TGTGCCAGCAGCAGCCCAAGCGACAGGGGAAACCCCTACGAGCAGTACTTC. Translation gives CASSSPSDRGNPYEQYF.

In DNA, the CDR3 is TGTGCCAGCAGCGGCAGGGAGGAGGGGAACACTGAAGCTTTCTTT. Protein sequence: CASSGREEGNTEAFF. This rearrangement joins TRBV9 to TRBJ1-1, with D perhaps matching TRBD1 (5 bases). Trimming removed 3 bases from V and 1 base from J, with 13 bases in between. Germline V gene sequence: CDR1 SGDLS, CDR2 YYNGEE. This CDR3 is 15 amino acids long.

The chain has TRBV12-3 or TRBV12-4 and TRBJ1-4; D unresolved. Trimming pared 0 bases from V and 2 bases from J, leaving 10 bases between. This CDR3 has 16 residues. CDR3: CASSLALGGTNEKLFF. CDR3 nucleotides: TGTGCCAGCAGTTTAGCACTAGGTGGGACTAATGAAAAACTGTTTTTT.

The rearrangement links TRBV5-6 to TRBJ2-7; perhaps TRBD1 as D (6 bases). This CDR3 is 15 amino acids long. V shed 1 base and J shed 0 bases, with 11 bases lying between them. Germline-derived CDR1 and CDR2 are SGHDT and YYEEEE. CDR3 sequence (DNA): TGTGCCAGCAGCTTGAGACAGGCCGCCTCCTACGAGCAGTACTTC. This sequence encodes CASSLRQAASYEQYF.

This clonotype was observed a few times. The V call is TRBV9, the J call TRBJ2-7, with unresolved D. The CDR3 is 17 amino acids. The germline gives CDR1 SGDLS, CDR2 YYNGEE. V was cut by 0 bases and J by 0 bases, with 16 bases left in between. The CDR3 region is CASSVASAVSFSYEQYF. The CDR3 DNA sequence: TGTGCCAGCAGCGTAGCTTCGGCGGTCTCTTTCTCCTACGAGCAGTACTTC.

This clonotype is a singleton in its sample. This sequence joins TRBV6-6 and TRBJ1-1, with D hard to call. V shed 2 bases and J shed 4 bases, with 8 bases lying between them. In germline, CDR1 is MNHNY, CDR2 SVGAGI (reference sequence). This CDR3 spans 13 amino acids. CDR3 amino acids: CASSYGEGTEAFF. CDR3 in DNA: TGTGCCAGCAGTTACGGTGAGGGCACTGAAGCTTTCTTT.

This rearrangement joins TRBV3-1 to TRBJ1-4, with TRBD1 as a possible D gene (5 bases). The CDR3 spans 15 residues. CDR1 and CDR2 (germline): LGHDT, YNNKEL (reference sequence). V shed 2 bases and J shed 7 bases, with 14 bases lying between them. CDR3 DNA sequence: TGTGCCAGCAGCCAACTGGGACTTCGGGGTGAAAAACTGTTTTTT. It is translated as CASSQLGLRGEKLFF.

This clonotype turned up a few times. The chain couples TRBV20-1 to TRBJ1-5; perhaps TRBD1 as D (5 bases). Trimming left V 5 bases short and J 2 bases short, with 16 bases between. The CDR3 is 15 residues long. Germline values: CDR1 DFQATT, CDR2 SNEGSKA (reference sequence). The CDR3 sequence: CSAGRSRGGNQPQHF. Here the CDR3 DNA reads TGCAGTGCTGGACGGTCTAGAGGGGGCAATCAGCCCCAGCATTTT.

This clonotype has a handful of counts. The J gene is TRBJ1-2, the V gene TRBV14; D unresolved. Germline V gives CDR1 SGHDN, CDR2 FVKESK. The CDR3 extends over 12 amino acids. The V end lost 8 bases, the J end lost 4 bases, and 11 bases lay between the germline ends. The CDR3 nucleotides read TGTGCCAGCGGTAGGCAGATCTATGGCTACACCTTC. Translated, it gives CASGRQIYGYTF.

The chain is built from TRBV5-1 and TRBJ2-1; 10 nucleotides line up with TRBD2. Germline CDR1 reads SGHRS; CDR2 reads YFSETQ. V shed 5 bases and J 7 bases; nucleotides not matched to a gene: 6. The CDR3 consists of 14 residues. CDR3 bases: TGCGCCAGCAGTCTAAGCGGGAGGGAGAATGAGCAGTTCTTC. Its translation: CASSLSGRENEQFF.